This TCR beta chain was sequenced in a study of blood T cell repertoires in COVID-19. As for the study in general: Specimens from acute and convalescent COVID-19 originated in the United States, Italy and Spain. The cDNA or gDNA used as material had been derived from T cells, B-cell-depleted T cells, or PBMCs.

V was clipped by 4 bases and J by 9 bases, with 7 bases between them. This CDR3 spans 11 amino acids. The germline V gene has CDR1 MDHEN and CDR2 SYDVKM. As originally analysed: It was from reference gene primer amplification that nucleated cell counts were estimated. The data were produced by immunoSEQ multiplex PCR, yet TCRdb's version contains in-frame clones alone and is incomplete. The V and J calls and clone size come from that table; D and trimming were worked out from the DNA. The profile covers about 210,000 clones, with around 83% appearing a single time and approximately 7.4% taken by the ten largest.

This sequence originates from a woman aged 50 to 65 with acute or convalescent COVID-19. Sequenced sample: peripheral blood. This chain links TRBV28 with TRBJ2-1, with D unresolved. This chain's CDR3 is CASSSRFEQFF. The CDR3 DNA reads as TGTGCCAGCAGTTCTAGGTTTGAGCAGTTCTTC.